Shown below are 11 T cell receptor beta chains from a single sample sequenced in a study of T-cell memory formation after mild COVID-19. TCRdb called the 5' RACE reads again in MiXCR, with one record for every CDR3 protein. The sample contains 200,000 to 250,000 distinct CDR3 sequences, just over 9.5% of which appear only once. Sequencing was carried out using PBMCs or a T cell subset sorted from them (not recorded which). These receptor sequences come from a man younger than 30 who had mild COVID-19 (a few samples of this study predate the infection). Cell type and time point are not known.

J is TRBJ2-5 and V is TRBV7-8; D call uncertain. With 4 bases removed from V and 2 bases from J, the gap between germline ends came to 17 bases. CDR1 is SGHVS and CDR2 is FQNEAQ in the germline V gene. This CDR3 region has 16 residues. As DNA, the CDR3 is TGTGCCAGCAGCTCGTCCCGGGCGCGACAACAAGAGACCCAGTACTTC. This sequence encodes CASSSSRARQQETQYF.

This clonotype was recorded a few times. This sequence joins TRBV20-1 and TRBJ2-1, with D possibly being TRBD2 (6 bases). The V end was cut by 6 bases, the J end by 10 bases, with 19 bases between. The CDR3 runs to 13 residues. Germline V gene lookup returns CDR1 DFQATT and CDR2 SNEGSKA (reference sequence). CDR3 residues: CSARQPSGDEQFF. The DNA for the CDR3 is TGCAGTGCCAGGCAACCGTCGGGGGACGAGCAGTTCTTC.

This clonotype was detected many times. This sequence joins TRBV18 and TRBJ2-7; 10 bases fit TRBD1. V shed 3 bases, J shed 7 bases, and the junction held 9 bases outside the gene matches. This CDR3 region has 15 residues. Germline V gene sequence: CDR1 KGHSH, CDR2 LQKENI. The CDR3 bases are TGTGCCAGCTCACCGTCCCGGGACAGGGGCGAGGAGCAGTACTTC. Translation gives CASSPSRDRGEEQYF.

At least ten counts were recorded for this clonotype. This rearrangement joins TRBV10-3 to TRBJ2-3, with 7 positions matching TRBD1. Germline CDR1 ENHRY, CDR2 SYGVKD. V dropped 0 bases and J dropped 2; count of bases not matched to a gene: 17. The CDR3 loop spans 20 amino acids. The CDR3 sequence is CAISESPSRRRQGLTDTQYF. CDR3 coding DNA: TGTGCCATCAGTGAGTCGCCCTCTCGGCGGCGACAGGGCCTCACAGATACGCAGTATTTT.

This clonotype has just a few counts. V and J are TRBV7-9 and TRBJ2-3; D ambiguous. Germline V CDR1 and CDR2: SEHNR, FQNEAQ (reference sequence). Between the trimmed V and J ends, which lost 5 bases and 4 bases, there was a span of 13 bases. The CDR3 length is 14 residues. CDR3 amino acids: CASSPEGRADTQYF. The CDR3 nucleotides read TGTGCCAGCAGCCCAGAAGGACGGGCAGATACGCAGTATTTT. Filled out from reference TRBV7-9 and TRBJ2-3, the complete variable domain reads DTGVSQNPRHKITKRGQNVTFRCDPISEHNRLYWYRQTLGQGPEFLTYFQNEAQLEKSRLLSDRFSAERPKGSFSTLEIQRTEQGDSAMYLCASSPEGRADTQYFGPGTRLTVL.

The chain carries TRBV4-3 and TRBJ2-5, with 7 bases aligning to TRBD2. Germline trimming cut 1 base from V and 0 bases from J; bases unmatched to any gene: 5. This CDR3 is 16 amino acids long. CDR1 LGHNA and CDR2 YSLEER come from the germline V gene. The CDR3 nucleotides are TGCGCCAGCAGCCAAGGGACTAGATCGTACCAAGAGACCCAGTACTTC. It encodes CASSQGTRSYQETQYF.

This clonotype was seen a few times. The J gene is TRBJ1-5, the V gene TRBV20-1; D gene unclear. In germline, CDR1 is DFQATT, CDR2 SNEGSKA (reference sequence). Trimming left V 1 base short and J 3 bases short, with 10 bases between. The CDR3 totals 14 residues. The CDR3 nucleotides read TGCAGTGCTAGAGGTGGAGACTACAATCAGCCCCAGCATTTT. Amino acids: CSARGGDYNQPQHF.

V usage is TRBV7-9 and J usage is TRBJ2-7; the D gene is possibly TRBD2 (6 bases). Germline V CDR1 and CDR2: SEHNR, FQNEAQ (reference sequence). This CDR3 comprises 14 residues. The V and J ends lost 0 bases and 6 bases respectively, with 12 bases between them. CDR3 sequence reads: CASSLAGGDGEQYV. CDR3 coding DNA: TGTGCCAGCAGCTTAGCGGGCGGGGATGGCGAGCAGTACGTC.

A few counts support this clonotype. V is TRBV6-1 and J is TRBJ2-7, with a possible D match to TRBD1 (6 bases). Germline-derived CDR1 and CDR2 are MNHNS and SASEGT. This CDR3 spans 14 amino acids. V was cut by 10 bases and J by 3 bases, with 19 bases left in between. The CDR3 nucleotides are TGTGCCACCGAGCCCGGGACAAGTCTCTACGAGCAGTACTTC. This translates into CATEPGTSLYEQYF.

The sample holds many counts of this clonotype. CDR3 in DNA: TGCAGCGTTGAAGCGCGACAGGGGGCGCTGGATACGCAGTATTTT. Protein sequence: CSVEARQGALDTQYF. The rearrangement joins TRBV29-1 to TRBJ2-3, with 10 bases lining up with TRBD1. J gave up 6 bases and V 1 base, and 7 bases lay outside the gene matches. Germline V gene sequence: CDR1 SQVTM, CDR2 ANQGSEA. The CDR3 covers 15 residues.

The V call is TRBV12-3 or TRBV12-4, the J call TRBJ2-1, with D perhaps matching TRBD1 or TRBD2 (5 bases each). The CDR3 spans 14 residues. Trimming took off 9 bases at V and 3 bases at J, with 15 bases between the two ends. The CDR3 DNA reads TGTGCCAGTCGTCCGGGACGAGTCTACAATGAGCAGTTCTTC. Amino acids: CASRPGRVYNEQFF.